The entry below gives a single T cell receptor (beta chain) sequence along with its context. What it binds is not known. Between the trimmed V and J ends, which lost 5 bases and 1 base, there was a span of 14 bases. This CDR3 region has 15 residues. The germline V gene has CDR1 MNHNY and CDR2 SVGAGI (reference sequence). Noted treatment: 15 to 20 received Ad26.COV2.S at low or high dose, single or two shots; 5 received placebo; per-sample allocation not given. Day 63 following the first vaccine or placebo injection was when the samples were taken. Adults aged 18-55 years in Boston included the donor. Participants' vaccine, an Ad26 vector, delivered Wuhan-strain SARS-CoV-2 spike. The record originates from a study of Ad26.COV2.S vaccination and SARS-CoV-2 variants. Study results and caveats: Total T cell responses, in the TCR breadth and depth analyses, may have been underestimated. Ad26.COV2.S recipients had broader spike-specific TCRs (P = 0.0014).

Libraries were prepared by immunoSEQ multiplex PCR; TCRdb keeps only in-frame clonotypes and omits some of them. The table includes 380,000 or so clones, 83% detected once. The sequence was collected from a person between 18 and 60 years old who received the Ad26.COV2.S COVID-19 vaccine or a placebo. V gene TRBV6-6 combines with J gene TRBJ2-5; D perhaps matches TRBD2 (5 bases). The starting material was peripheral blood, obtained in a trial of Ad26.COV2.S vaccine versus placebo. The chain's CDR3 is CASSDPGSLQETQYF. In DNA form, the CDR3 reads TGTGCCAGCAGTGATCCGGGGTCTCTCCAAGAGACCCAGTACTTC.